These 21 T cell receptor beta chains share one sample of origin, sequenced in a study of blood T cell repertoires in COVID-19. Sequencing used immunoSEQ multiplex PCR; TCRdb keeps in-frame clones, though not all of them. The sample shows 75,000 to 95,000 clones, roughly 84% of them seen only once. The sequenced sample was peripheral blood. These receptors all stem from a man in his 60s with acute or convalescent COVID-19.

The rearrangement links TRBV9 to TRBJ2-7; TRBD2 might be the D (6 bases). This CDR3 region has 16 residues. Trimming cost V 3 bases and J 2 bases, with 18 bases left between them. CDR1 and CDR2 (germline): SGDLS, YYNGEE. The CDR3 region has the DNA TGTGCCAGCAGCGGTCGAGGGACTTTCGCCCCCTACGAGCAGTACTTC. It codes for CASSGRGTFAPYEQYF.

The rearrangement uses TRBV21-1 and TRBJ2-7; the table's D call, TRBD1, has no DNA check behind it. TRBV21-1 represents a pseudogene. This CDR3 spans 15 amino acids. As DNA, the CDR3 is TGTGCCAGCAGCACCGGGACAGGGACCGAGTACGAGCAGTACTTC. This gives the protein CASSTGTGTEYEQYF.

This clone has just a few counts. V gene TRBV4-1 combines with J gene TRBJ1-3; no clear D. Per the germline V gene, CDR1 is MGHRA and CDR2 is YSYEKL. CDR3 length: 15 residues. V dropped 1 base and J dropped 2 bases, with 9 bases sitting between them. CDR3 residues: CASSQAGGAGNTIYF. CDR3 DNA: TGCGCCAGCAGCCAAGCAGGAGGAGCTGGAAACACCATATATTTT.

CDR3 DNA: TGTGCCAGCAGTAGACAGGGAAGCAATCAGCCCCAGCATTTT. The encoded protein is CASSRQGSNQPQHF. The chain carries TRBV25-1 and TRBJ1-5; TRBD1 matches 7 bases. V shed 5 bases and J 1 base; nucleotides not matched to a gene: 2. This CDR3 is built from 14 residues. Per the germline V gene, CDR1 is MGHDK and CDR2 is SYGVNS.

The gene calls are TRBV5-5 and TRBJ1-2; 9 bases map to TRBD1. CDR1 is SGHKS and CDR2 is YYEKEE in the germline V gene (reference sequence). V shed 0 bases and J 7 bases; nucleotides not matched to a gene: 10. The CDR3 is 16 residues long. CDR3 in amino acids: CASSLAVDRGISGYTF. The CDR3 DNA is TGTGCCAGCAGCTTGGCCGTTGACAGGGGGATTAGTGGCTACACCTTC.

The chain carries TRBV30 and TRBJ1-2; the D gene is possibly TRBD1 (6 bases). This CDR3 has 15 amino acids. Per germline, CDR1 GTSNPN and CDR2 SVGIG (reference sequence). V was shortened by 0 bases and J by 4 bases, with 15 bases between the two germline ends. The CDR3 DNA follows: TGTGCCTGGAGTGTAGACAGGTCGTCCCTCTATGGCTACACCTTC. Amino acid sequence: CAWSVDRSSLYGYTF.

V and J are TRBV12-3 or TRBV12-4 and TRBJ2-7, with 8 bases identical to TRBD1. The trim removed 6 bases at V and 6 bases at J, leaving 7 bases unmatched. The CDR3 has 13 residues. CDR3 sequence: CASRPGGFTEQYF. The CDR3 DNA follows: TGTGCCAGCAGACCAGGGGGCTTCACCGAGCAGTACTTC.

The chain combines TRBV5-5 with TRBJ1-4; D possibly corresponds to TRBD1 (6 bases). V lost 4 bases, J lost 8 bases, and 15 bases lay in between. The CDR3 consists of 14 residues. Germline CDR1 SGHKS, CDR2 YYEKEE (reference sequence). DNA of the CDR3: TGTGCCAGCAGCCCTTACAGGGCCGGGGAAAAACTGTTTTTT. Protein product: CASSPYRAGEKLFF.

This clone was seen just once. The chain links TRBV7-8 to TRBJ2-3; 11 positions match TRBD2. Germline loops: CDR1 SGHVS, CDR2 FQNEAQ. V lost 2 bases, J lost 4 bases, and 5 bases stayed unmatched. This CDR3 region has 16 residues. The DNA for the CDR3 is TGTGCCAGCAGCTTACTAGCGGGGGGAGGTCCAGATACGCAGTATTTT. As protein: CASSLLAGGGPDTQYF.

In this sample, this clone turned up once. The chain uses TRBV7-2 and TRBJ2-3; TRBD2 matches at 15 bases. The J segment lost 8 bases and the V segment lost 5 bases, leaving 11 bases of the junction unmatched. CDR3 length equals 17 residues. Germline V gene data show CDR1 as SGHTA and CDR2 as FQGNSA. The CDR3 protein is CASSSTRTSGGVGTQYF. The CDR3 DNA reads TGTGCCAGCAGCAGTACAAGGACTAGCGGGGGGGTAGGTACGCAGTATTTT. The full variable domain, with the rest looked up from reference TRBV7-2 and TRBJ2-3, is GAGVSQSPSNKVTEKGKDVELRCDPISGHTALYWYRQSLGQGLEFLIYFQGNSAPDKSGLPSDRFSAERTGGSVSTLTIQRTQQEDSAVYLCASSSTRTSGGVGTQYFGPGTRLTVL.

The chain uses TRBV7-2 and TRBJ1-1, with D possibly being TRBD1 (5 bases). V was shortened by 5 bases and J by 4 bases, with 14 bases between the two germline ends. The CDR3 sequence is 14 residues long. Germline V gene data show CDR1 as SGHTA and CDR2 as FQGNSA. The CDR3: CASSPTGGTTEAFF. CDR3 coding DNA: TGTGCCAGCAGCCCGACGGGGGGGACCACTGAAGCTTTCTTT.

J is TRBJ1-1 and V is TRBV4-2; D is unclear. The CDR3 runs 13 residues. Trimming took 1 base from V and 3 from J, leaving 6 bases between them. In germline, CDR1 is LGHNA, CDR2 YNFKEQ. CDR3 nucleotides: TGTGCCAGCAGCCAAGGCGGGCACACTGAAGCTTTCTTT. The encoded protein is CASSQGGHTEAFF.

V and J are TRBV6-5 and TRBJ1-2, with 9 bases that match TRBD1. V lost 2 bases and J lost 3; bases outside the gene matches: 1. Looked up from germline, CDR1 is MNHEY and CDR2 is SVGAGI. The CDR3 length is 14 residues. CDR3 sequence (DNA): TGTGCCAGCAGTTACAGGGACAGGGACTATGGCTACACCTTC. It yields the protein CASSYRDRDYGYTF.

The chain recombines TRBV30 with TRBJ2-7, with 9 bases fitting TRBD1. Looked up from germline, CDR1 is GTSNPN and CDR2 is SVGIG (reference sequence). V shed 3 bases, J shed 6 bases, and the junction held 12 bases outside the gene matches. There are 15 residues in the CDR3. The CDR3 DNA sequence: TGTGCCTGGAGCTCCGGGACAGGGAATCGAGGCGAGCAGTACTTC. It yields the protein CAWSSGTGNRGEQYF.

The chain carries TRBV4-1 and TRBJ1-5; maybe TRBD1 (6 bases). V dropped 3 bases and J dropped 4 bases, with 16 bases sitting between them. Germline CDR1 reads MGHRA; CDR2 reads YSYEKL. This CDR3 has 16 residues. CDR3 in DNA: TGCGCCAGCAGCCATGTTTTCCGGGACAAAAATCAGCCCCAGCATTTT. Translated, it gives CASSHVFRDKNQPQHF.

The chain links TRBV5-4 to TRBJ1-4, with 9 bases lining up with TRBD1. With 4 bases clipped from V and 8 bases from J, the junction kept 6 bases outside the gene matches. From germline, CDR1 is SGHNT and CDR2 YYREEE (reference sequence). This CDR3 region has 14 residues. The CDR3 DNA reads TGTGCCAGCAGCCCAGACAGGGGGAGCGAAAAACTGTTTTTT. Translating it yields CASSPDRGSEKLFF.

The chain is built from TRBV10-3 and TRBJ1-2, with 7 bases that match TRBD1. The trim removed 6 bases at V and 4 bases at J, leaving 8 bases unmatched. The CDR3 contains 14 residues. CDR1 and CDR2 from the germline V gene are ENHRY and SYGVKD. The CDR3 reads CAISPTTGFYGYTF. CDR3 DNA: TGTGCCATCAGCCCTACGACAGGGTTCTATGGCTACACCTTC.

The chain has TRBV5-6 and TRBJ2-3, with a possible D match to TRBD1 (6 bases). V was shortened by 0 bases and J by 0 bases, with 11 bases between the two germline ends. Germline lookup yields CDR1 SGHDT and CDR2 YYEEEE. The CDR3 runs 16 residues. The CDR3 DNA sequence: TGTGCCAGCAGCTTGGCCGGGGACATTAGCACAGATACGCAGTATTTT. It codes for CASSLAGDISTDTQYF. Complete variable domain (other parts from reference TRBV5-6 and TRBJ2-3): DAGVTQSPTHLIKTRGQQVTLRCSPKSGHDTVSWYQQALGQGPQFIFQYYEEEERQRGNFPDRFSGHQFPNYSSELNVNALLLGDSALYLCASSLAGDISTDTQYFGPGTRLTVL.

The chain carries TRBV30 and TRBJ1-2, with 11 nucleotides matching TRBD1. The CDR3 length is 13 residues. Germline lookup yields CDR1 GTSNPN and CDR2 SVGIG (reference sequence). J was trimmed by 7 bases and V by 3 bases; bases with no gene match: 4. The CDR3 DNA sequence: TGTGCCTGGAGAGGACAGGGGGCGGGTGGCTACACCTTC. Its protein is CAWRGQGAGGYTF.

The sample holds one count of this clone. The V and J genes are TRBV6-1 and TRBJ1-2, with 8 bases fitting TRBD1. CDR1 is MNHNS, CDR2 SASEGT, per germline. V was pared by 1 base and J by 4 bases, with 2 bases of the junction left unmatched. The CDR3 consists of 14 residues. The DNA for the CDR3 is TGTGCCAGCAGTGAAGGCAGGGGGCGCTATGGCTACACCTTC. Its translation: CASSEGRGRYGYTF.

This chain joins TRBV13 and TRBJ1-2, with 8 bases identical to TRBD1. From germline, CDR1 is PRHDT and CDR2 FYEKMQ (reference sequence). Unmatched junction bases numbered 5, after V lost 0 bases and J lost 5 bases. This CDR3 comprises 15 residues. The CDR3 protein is CASSLGAGGGYGYTF. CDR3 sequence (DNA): TGTGCCAGCAGCTTAGGGGCAGGGGGCGGTTATGGCTACACCTTC.